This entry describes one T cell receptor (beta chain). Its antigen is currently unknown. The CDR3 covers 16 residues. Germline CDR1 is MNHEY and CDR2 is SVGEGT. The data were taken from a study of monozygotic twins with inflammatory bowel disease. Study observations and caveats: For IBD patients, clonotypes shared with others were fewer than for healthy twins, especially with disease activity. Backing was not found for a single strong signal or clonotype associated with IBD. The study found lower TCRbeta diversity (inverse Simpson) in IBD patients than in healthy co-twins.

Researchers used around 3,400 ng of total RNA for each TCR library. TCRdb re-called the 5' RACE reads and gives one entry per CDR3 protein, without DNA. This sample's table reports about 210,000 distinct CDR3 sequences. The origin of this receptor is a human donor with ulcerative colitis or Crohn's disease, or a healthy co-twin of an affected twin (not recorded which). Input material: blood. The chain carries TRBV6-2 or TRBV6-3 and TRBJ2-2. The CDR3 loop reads CASSYPGYPSTGELFF.